The TCR beta chain under discussion was sequenced for a study of OX40 agonist ivuxolimab in advanced cancers. Study overall: A mean age of around 63 years, range roughly 20 to 80, was recorded, and 80% to 90% were male.

This CDR3 contains 14 residues. V was clipped by 0 bases and J by 11 bases; unmatched bases: 8. Per germline, CDR1 SGHNT and CDR2 YYREEE (reference sequence). TCRdb keeps only in-frame clones here, not all; method: immunoSEQ multiplex PCR. The repertoire holds about 80,000 clones, approximately 83% seen once, with roughly 6% in the top ten. If patients had autoimmune disease history or systemic immunosuppression, they were excluded. V usage is TRBV5-4 and J usage is TRBJ1-1; 9 nucleotides match TRBD1. The material sequenced was CD4+ or CD8+ T cells sorted from blood, taken in a trial of the OX40 agonist ivuxolimab. The TCR comes from an adult with an advanced solid tumor such as melanoma, head and neck, liver or kidney cancer. CDR3 sequence: CASSLGTGEDRAFF. The CDR3 DNA sequence: TGTGCCAGCAGCTTGGGGACAGGGGAAGATCGGGCTTTCTTT.